This T cell receptor (beta chain) was recorded in a study of blood T cells in healthy people across ages. CDR3 length: 16 amino acids. Germline CDR1 and CDR2: MNHEY and SVGAGI. Trimming at V came to 0 bases and at J to 2 bases, leaving 3 bases not matched to a gene. This clonotype was recorded at least ten times. A second PCR, run for roughly 7 to 12 cycles, used a sample-barcoded 5' primer plus a J-beta primer mix. CDR3-containing paired-end reads numbered at least 2.5 million in each sample. TCRdb independently ran MiXCR on the 5' RACE reads; one entry per CDR3 protein. The table includes fewer than 750,000 distinct CDR3 sequences, 40% to 65% detected once. Peripheral blood samples of roughly 9.9 milliliters were drawn from each donor.

This clonotype was sampled from an elderly woman in good health. The V and J genes are TRBV6-5 and TRBJ2-2; 7 positions agree with TRBD1. Sample: blood. The chain's CDR3 is CASSYSTGLNTGELFF. Here the CDR3 DNA reads TGTGCCAGCAGTTACTCGACAGGGCTTAACACCGGGGAGCTGTTTTTT.